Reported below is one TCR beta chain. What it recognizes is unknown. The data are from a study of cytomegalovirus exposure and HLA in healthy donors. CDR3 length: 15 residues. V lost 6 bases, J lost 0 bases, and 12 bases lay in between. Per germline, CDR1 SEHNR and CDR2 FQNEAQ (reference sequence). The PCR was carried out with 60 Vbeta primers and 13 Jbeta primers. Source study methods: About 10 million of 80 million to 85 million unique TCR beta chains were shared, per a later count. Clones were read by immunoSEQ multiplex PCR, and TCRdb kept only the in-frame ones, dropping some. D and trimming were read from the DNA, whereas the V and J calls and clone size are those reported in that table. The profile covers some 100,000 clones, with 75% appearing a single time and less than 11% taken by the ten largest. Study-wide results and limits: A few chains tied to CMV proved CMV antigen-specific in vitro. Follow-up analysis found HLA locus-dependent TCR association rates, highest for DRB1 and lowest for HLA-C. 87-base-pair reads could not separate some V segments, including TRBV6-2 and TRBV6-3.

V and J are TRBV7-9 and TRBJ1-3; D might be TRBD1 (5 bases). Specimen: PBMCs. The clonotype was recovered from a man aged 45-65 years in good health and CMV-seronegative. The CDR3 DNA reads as TGTGCCAGCAGACCTACAGGTGACTCTGGAAACACCATATATTTT. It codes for CASRPTGDSGNTIYF.